Below, 14 T cell receptor beta chains from the same sample are listed, as sequenced in a study of blood T cell repertoires in COVID-19. Measured with immunoSEQ multiplex PCR; TCRdb has only the in-frame clones, and not every one. The data contain about 140,000 clones, less than 90% of them singletons. The sequencing sample was made of PBMCs or T cells enriched from blood (not recorded which). The receptors were gathered from a man aged 35 to 55 with acute COVID-19.

This chain joins TRBV28 and TRBJ2-1; D might be TRBD2 (5 bases). Germline CDR1 and CDR2: MDHEN and SYDVKM. The V gene lost 8 bases and the J gene lost 6 bases, with 14 bases spanning the gap. The CDR3 has 13 amino acids. The CDR3 is CASHSPEANEQFF. CDR3 DNA: TGTGCCAGCCACTCCCCGGAGGCCAATGAGCAGTTCTTC.

The rearrangement links TRBV4-3 to TRBJ1-4; possible D gene TRBD1, 5 bases. The V end was cut by 2 bases, the J end by 8 bases, with 15 bases between. The CDR3 extends over 15 amino acids. The germline gives CDR1 LGHNA, CDR2 YSLEER. The chain's CDR3 is CASSQRFQGPEKLFF. CDR3 in DNA: TGCGCCAGCAGCCAAAGGTTTCAGGGTCCGGAAAAACTGTTTTTT.

The chain couples TRBV7-9 to TRBJ1-1, with D possibly being TRBD1 (6 bases). Trimming cost V 1 base and J 2 bases, with 8 bases left between them. The CDR3 contains 14 residues. The germline CDR1 and CDR2 sequences are SEHNR and FQNEAQ (reference sequence). CDR3 protein: CASSLGDTNTEAFF. CDR3 coding DNA: TGTGCCAGCAGCTTAGGGGACACTAACACTGAAGCTTTCTTT. The full variable domain, rest sourced from reference TRBV7-9 and TRBJ1-1, is DTGVSQNPRHKITKRGQNVTFRCDPISEHNRLYWYRQTLGQGPEFLTYFQNEAQLEKSRLLSDRFSAERPKGSFSTLEIQRTEQGDSAMYLCASSLGDTNTEAFFGQGTRLTVV.

CDR3 sequence: CASSGTSEPETQYF. Written as DNA, the CDR3 is TGCGCCAGCAGCGGGACAAGCGAACCAGAGACCCAGTACTTC. The chain joins TRBV4-1 to TRBJ2-5; a possible D gene is TRBD1 (6 bases). Trimming cost V 5 bases and J 4 bases, with 14 bases left between them. The CDR3 extends over 14 amino acids. Per the germline V gene, CDR1 is MGHRA and CDR2 is YSYEKL.

The rearrangement joins TRBV10-1 to TRBJ2-1; 7 bases agree with TRBD2. Losses at the gene ends were 8 bases for V and 5 bases for J; bases not matched to a gene: 3. This CDR3 is built from 12 residues. CDR1 is WNHNN, CDR2 SYGVQD, per germline (reference sequence). CDR3 sequence (DNA): TGCGCCAGCCAAAGCGGGGACAATGAGCAGTTCTTC. Residues: CASQSGDNEQFF.

The rearrangement links TRBV13 to TRBJ2-7, with 8 bases fitting TRBD1. Losses at the gene ends were 5 bases for V and 0 bases for J; bases not matched to a gene: 6. Looked up from germline, CDR1 is PRHDT and CDR2 is FYEKMQ (reference sequence). This CDR3 has 15 amino acids. CDR3 bases: TGTGCCAGCAGCAAACGGGACAGGAACTCCTACGAGCAGTACTTC. This translates into CASSKRDRNSYEQYF.

The rearrangement uses TRBV7-9 and TRBJ2-5, with D possibly matching TRBD2 (6 bases). The germline V and J ends were trimmed by 5 bases and 5 bases, with 18 bases remaining between them. The CDR3 loop spans 15 amino acids. From germline, CDR1 is SEHNR and CDR2 FQNEAQ (reference sequence). Here the CDR3 reads CASSNTGAFGETQYF. CDR3 sequence (DNA): TGTGCCAGCAGCAACACGGGAGCTTTTGGGGAGACCCAGTACTTC.

This sequence joins TRBV3-1 (or the pseudogene TRBV3-2) and TRBJ2-5; D is ambiguous. From germline, CDR1 is LGHDT and CDR2 YNNKEL (reference sequence). CDR3 length equals 14 residues. Trimming took off 0 bases at V and 4 bases at J, with 9 bases between the two ends. CDR3 protein: CASSQEASRETQYF. CDR3 nucleotides: TGTGCCAGCAGCCAAGAAGCTAGTCGAGAGACCCAGTACTTC.

The chain is built from TRBV3-1 (or the pseudogene TRBV3-2) and TRBJ1-2, with D uncertain. The germline V gene encodes CDR1 LGHDT and CDR2 YNNKEL (reference sequence). This CDR3 has 15 residues. V shed 0 bases and J shed 7 bases, with 15 bases lying between them. The CDR3 reads CASSQDMTGKSGYTF. In DNA, the CDR3 is TGTGCCAGCAGCCAAGATATGACCGGGAAGAGTGGCTACACCTTC.

CDR3 in amino acids: CAWRDPGGQRTDTQYF. The CDR3 DNA sequence: TGTGCCTGGAGAGATCCCGGAGGACAGCGCACAGATACGCAGTATTTT. V gene TRBV30 combines with J gene TRBJ2-3, with D possibly matching TRBD1 (6 bases). Looked up from germline, CDR1 is GTSNPN and CDR2 is SVGIG (reference sequence). With 3 bases removed from V and 1 base from J, the gap between germline ends came to 17 bases. There are 16 residues in the CDR3. Full variable domain (remainder filled in from reference TRBV30 and TRBJ2-3): SQTIHQWPATLVQPVGSPLSLECTVEGTSNPNLYWYRQAAGRGLQLLFYSVGIGQISSEVPQNLSASRPQDRQFILSSKKLLLSDSGFYLCAWRDPGGQRTDTQYFGPGTRLTVL.

This rearrangement joins TRBV5-6 to TRBJ1-3; maybe TRBD1 (6 bases). V lost 3 bases to trimming and J lost 0 bases, with 13 bases between them. The CDR3 runs 16 residues. Germline V lookup: CDR1 SGHDT, CDR2 YYEEEE. CDR3 bases: TGTGCCAGCAGCTCCGGGAGGACAGCCTCTGGAAACACCATATATTTT. Translated, it gives CASSSGRTASGNTIYF.

This clone was observed a few times. The J gene is TRBJ2-1, the V gene TRBV10-1; 15 nucleotides match TRBD2. This CDR3 region has 16 residues. Germline V lookup: CDR1 WNHNN, CDR2 SYGVQD (reference sequence). V was clipped by 0 bases and J by 9 bases; unmatched bases: 3. The CDR3 coding sequence is TGCGCCAGCAGTGAGTCGGGACTAGCGGGAGGAAGTGAGCAGTTCTTC. Its protein product is CASSESGLAGGSEQFF.

V and J are TRBV12-3 or TRBV12-4 and TRBJ2-7; no definite D call. Deletions cut 5 bases from V and 1 base from J, with 6 bases between. There are 12 residues in the CDR3. Here the CDR3 reads CASSLISYEQYF. The DNA for the CDR3 is TGTGCCAGCAGTCTAATATCCTACGAGCAGTACTTC.

This clone was found many times. The CDR3 nucleotides are TGCGCCAGCAGGCCTCCAGGACAGGGGCGAAACACCATATATTTT. Translated: CASRPPGQGRNTIYF. V is TRBV4-1 and J is TRBJ1-3, with 9 bases matching TRBD1. The V gene end was trimmed by 6 bases and the J gene end by 5 bases; junction bases not matched to a gene: 8. Germline CDR1 reads MGHRA; CDR2 reads YSYEKL. This CDR3 has 15 amino acids.